The entry below gives a single TCR beta chain sequence along with its context. With V trimmed by 3 bases and J by 4 bases, 6 bases remained unmatched. The CDR3 length is 16 residues. The germline V gene has CDR1 SGDLS and CDR2 YYNGEE. Only in-frame clones appear in the TCRdb table, and some are missing; sequencing was by immunoSEQ multiplex PCR. The sample includes approximately 82,000 clones, over 85% of them seen just once. The data derive from a study of cytomegalovirus exposure and HLA in healthy donors. The TCR originated in a young woman in good health and CMV-seronegative. The sequenced sample consisted of PBMCs. The rearrangement uses TRBV9 and TRBJ2-1, with 11 positions matching TRBD2. The CDR3 loop is CASSGTTSGTYNEQFF. CDR3 coding DNA: TGTGCCAGCAGCGGAACGACTAGCGGGACTTACAATGAGCAGTTCTTC.